Here is one T cell receptor (beta chain) with its context. This record belongs to a study of human T cells and chemical hapten exposure. Time point given: patch test 1, 2 weeks after DPC sensitization. Treatment of the sample: therapeutic diphenylcyclopropenone sensitization with weekly scalp DPC. Individual cDNA molecules each carried unique molecular identifiers attached by the library. TCRdb called the RACE reads again in MiXCR, with one record for every CDR3 protein. The sample comprises 150,000 to 200,000 distinct CDR3 sequences, about 14% of which are singletons, and 1.5% to 2% rests with the top ten. This CDR3 has 13 residues. V was clipped by 7 bases and J by 6 bases, with 15 bases between them. The germline gives CDR1 MNHNS, CDR2 SASEGT.

The clonotype originates from a woman aged 25 to 39 with alopecia areata. Some clones in this sample may be carry-over from other donors' samples. The source was whole blood, collected in connection with sensitization to the hapten diphenylcyclopropenone (DPC). V usage is TRBV6-1 and J usage is TRBJ1-2, with D hard to call. In DNA, the CDR3 is TGTGCCAGCACCCCCCAGAGTTTGGATGGCTACACCTTC. This codes for CASTPQSLDGYTF.